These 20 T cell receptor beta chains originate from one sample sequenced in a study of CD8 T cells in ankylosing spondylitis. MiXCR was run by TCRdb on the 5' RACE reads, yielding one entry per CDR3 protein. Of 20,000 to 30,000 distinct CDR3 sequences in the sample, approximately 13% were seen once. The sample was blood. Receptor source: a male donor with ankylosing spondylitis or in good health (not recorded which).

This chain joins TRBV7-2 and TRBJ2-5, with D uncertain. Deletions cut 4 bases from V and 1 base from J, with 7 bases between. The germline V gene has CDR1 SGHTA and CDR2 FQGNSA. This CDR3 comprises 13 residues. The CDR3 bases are TGTGCCAGCAGCTCATCGGCCCAAGAGACCCAGTACTTC. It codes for CASSSSAQETQYF.

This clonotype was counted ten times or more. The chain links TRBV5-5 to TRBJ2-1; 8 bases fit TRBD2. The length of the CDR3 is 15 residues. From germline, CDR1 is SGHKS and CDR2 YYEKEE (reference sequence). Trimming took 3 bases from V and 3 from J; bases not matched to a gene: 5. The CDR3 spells CASSSRREVYNEQFF. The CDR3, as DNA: TGTGCCAGCAGCTCGCGGCGGGAGGTCTACAATGAGCAGTTCTTC. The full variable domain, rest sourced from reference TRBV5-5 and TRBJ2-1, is DAGVTQSPTHLIKTRGQQVTLRCSPISGHKSVSWYQQVLGQGPQFIFQYYEKEERGRGNFPDRFSARQFPNYSSELNVNALLLGDSALYLCASSSRREVYNEQFFGPGTRLTVL.

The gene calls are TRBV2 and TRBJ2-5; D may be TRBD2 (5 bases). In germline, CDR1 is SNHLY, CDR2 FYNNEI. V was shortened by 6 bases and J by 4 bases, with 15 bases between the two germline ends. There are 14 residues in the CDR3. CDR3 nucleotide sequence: TGTGCCAGCAGAGGACCCCGGGGTGGAGAGACCCAGTACTTC. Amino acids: CASRGPRGGETQYF.

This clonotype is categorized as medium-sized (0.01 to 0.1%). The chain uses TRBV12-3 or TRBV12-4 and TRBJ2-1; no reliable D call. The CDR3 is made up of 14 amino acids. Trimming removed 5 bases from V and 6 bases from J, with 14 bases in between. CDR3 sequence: CASSARLGSNEQFF. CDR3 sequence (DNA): TGTGCCAGCAGTGCCCGCTTGGGATCCAATGAGCAGTTCTTC.

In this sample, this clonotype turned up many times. In nucleotides, the CDR3 is TGTGCCAGCAGCCCCCTCGGGGGGGGCACTGAAGCTTTCTTT. This translates into CASSPLGGGTEAFF. The chain employs TRBV7-9 and TRBJ1-1; D perhaps matches TRBD1 (5 bases). The germline V and J ends were trimmed by 5 bases and 4 bases, with 14 bases remaining between them. CDR1 is SEHNR, CDR2 FQNEAQ, per germline (reference sequence). CDR3 length equals 14 residues.

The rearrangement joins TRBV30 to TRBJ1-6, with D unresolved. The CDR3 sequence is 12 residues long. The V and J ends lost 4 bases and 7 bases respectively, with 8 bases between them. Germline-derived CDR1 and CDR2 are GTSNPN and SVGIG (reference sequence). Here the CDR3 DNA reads TGTGCCTGGAACCGGGCAAATTCACCCCTCCACTTT. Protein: CAWNRANSPLHF.

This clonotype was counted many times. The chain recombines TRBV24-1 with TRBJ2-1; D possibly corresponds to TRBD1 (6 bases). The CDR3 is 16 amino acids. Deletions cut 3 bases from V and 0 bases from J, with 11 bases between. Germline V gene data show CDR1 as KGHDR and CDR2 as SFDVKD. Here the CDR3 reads CATSDLQGSSYNEQFF. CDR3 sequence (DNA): TGTGCCACCAGTGATCTCCAGGGGAGCTCCTACAATGAGCAGTTCTTC.

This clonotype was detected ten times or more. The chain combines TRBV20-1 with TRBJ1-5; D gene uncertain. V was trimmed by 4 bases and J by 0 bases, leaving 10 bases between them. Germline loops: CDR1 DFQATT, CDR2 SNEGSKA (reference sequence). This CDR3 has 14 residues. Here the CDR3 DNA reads TGCAGTGCTACTACGGTGCATAGCAATCAGCCCCAGCATTTT. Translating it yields CSATTVHSNQPQHF.

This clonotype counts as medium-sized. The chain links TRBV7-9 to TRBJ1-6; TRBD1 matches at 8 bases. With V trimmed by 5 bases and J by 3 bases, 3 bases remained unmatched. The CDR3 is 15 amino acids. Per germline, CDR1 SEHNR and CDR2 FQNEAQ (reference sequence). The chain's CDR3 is CASSAGQGYNSPLHF. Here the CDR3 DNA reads TGTGCCAGCAGCGCTGGACAGGGCTATAATTCACCCCTCCACTTT.

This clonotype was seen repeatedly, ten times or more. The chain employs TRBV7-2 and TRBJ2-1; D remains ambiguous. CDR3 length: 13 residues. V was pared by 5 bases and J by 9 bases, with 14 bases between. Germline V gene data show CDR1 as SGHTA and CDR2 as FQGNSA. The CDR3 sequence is CASSLRIWVEQFF. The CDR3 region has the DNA TGTGCCAGCAGCCTACGAATCTGGGTTGAGCAGTTCTTC.

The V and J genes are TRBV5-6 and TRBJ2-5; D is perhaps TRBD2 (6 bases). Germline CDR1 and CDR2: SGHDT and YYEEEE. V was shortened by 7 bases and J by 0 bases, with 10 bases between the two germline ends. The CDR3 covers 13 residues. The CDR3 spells CASGRTDQETQYF. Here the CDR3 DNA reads TGTGCCAGCGGGAGGACCGACCAAGAGACCCAGTACTTC.

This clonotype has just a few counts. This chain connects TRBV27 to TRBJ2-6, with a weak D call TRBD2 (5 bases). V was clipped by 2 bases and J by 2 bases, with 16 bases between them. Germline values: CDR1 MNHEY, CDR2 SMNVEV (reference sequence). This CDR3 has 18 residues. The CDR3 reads CASSLGVLTRAGANVLTF. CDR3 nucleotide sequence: TGTGCCAGCAGTTTAGGAGTCCTAACTAGAGCTGGGGCCAACGTCCTGACTTTC.

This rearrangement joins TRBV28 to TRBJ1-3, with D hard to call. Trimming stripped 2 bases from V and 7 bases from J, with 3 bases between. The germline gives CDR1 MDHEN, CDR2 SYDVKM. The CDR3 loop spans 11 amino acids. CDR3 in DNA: TGTGCCAGCAGTTTAGGGAACACCATATATTTT. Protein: CASSLGNTIYF. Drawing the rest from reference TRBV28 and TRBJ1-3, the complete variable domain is DVKVTQSSRYLVKRTGEKVFLECVQDMDHENMFWYRQDPGLGLRLIYFSYDVKMKEKGDIPEGYSVSREKKERFSLILESASTNQTSMYLCASSLGNTIYFGEGSWLTVV.

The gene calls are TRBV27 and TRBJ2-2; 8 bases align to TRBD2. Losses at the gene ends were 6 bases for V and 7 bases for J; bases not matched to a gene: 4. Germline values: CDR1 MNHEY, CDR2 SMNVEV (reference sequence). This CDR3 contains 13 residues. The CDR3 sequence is CASRRLAIGELFF. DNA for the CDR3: TGTGCCAGCAGGAGACTAGCGATCGGGGAGCTGTTTTTT.

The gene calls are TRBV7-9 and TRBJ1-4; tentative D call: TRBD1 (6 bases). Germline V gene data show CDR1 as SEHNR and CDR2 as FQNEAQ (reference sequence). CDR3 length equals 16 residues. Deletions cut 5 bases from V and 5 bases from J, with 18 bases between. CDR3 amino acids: CASSTPPEGQNEKLFF. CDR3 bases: TGTGCCAGCAGCACCCCCCCGGAGGGACAAAATGAAAAACTGTTTTTT.

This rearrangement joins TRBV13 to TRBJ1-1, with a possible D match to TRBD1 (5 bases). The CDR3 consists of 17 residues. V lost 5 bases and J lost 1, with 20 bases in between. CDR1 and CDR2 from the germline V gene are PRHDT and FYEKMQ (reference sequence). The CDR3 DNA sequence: TGTGCCAGCAGCCCCTTAGGGAGGGATGGGACGAACACTGAAGCTTTCTTT. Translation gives CASSPLGRDGTNTEAFF.

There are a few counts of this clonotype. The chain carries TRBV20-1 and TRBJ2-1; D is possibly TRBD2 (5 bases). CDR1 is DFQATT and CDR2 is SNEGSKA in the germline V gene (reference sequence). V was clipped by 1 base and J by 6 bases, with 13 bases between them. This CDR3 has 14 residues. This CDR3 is CSARGSILANEQFF. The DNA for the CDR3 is TGCAGTGCTAGAGGAAGTATTCTAGCCAATGAGCAGTTCTTC.

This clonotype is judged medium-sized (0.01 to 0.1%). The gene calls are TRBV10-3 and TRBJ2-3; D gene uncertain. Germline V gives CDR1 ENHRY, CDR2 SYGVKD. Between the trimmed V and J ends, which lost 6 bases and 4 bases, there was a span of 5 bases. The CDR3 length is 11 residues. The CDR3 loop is CAIRDPDTQYF. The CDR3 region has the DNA TGTGCCATCAGGGATCCAGATACGCAGTATTTT.

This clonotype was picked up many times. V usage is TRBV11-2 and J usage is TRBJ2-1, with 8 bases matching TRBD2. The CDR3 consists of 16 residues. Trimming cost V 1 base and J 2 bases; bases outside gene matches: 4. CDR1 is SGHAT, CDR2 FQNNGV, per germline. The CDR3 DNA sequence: TGTGCCAGCAGCTTAGCTACTAGCGGAACCTACAATGAGCAGTTCTTC. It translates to CASSLATSGTYNEQFF.

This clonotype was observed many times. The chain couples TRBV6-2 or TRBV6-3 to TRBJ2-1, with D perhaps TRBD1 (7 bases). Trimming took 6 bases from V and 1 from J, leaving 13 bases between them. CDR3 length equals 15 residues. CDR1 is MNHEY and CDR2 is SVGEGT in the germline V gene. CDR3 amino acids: CASRSTGTSYNEQFF. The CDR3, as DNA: TGTGCCAGCAGATCGACAGGGACTTCCTACAATGAGCAGTTCTTC.